The TCR beta chain under discussion was sequenced for a study of T cells in Graves' hyperthyroidism and ophthalmopathy. RNA transcripts were the template for amplifying TCR beta CDR3 regions. Researchers ran a first-round RT-PCR on the TCR CDR3 using the HTBI primer set. TCRdb reprocessed the multiplex PCR reads via MiXCR and lists one record per CDR3 protein. The sample lists roughly 500,000 distinct CDR3 sequences; roughly 46% were seen once. Germline CDR1 is SGHAT and CDR2 is FQNNGV. V lost 8 bases to trimming and J lost 3 bases, with 14 bases between them. The CDR3 extends over 13 amino acids. This rearrangement joins TRBV11-2 to TRBJ2-7; D is tentatively TRBD1 or TRBD2 (5 bases each). The source is an adult woman with Graves' disease, either hyperthyroidism or ophthalmopathy (not recorded which). Material: peripheral blood or thyroid tissue (not recorded which). CDR3 region: CASHRDGNYEQYF. CDR3 nucleotides: TGTGCCAGCCACCGGGACGGAAACTACGAGCAGTACTTC.